The rows below give T cell receptor beta chains drawn from one sample of a study of cytomegalovirus exposure and HLA in healthy donors. TCRdb's copy holds only in-frame clones and misses some; the assay was immunoSEQ multiplex PCR. The sample lists 170,000 or so clones, 80% seen once, with around 5.4% in the top ten. The source material was PBMCs. All receptors come from a man aged 40-49 years in good health and CMV-seronegative. CDR3s include the opening cysteine and the closing phenylalanine or tryptophan. Fields, in order: J gene, D gene, V gene, clone size, CDR3 protein, CDR3 DNA. The D gene is left open where the match is weak. Size values are once, few and many counts, or a class for expanded clones, and some rows have none.

j_gene: TRBJ2-1; d_gene: TRBD1; v_gene: TRBV5-1; abundance: once; CDR3aa: CASSSRDRGIGNEQFF; CDR3nt: TGCGCCAGCAGCTCCCGGGACAGGGGTATAGGCAATGAGCAGTTCTTC
j_gene: TRBJ1-5; d_gene: .; v_gene: TRBV7-2; abundance: .; CDR3aa: CASSSRQSQPQHF; CDR3nt: TGTGCCAGCAGCTCCCGTCAAAGCCAGCCCCAGCATTTT
j_gene: TRBJ2-1; d_gene: TRBD2; v_gene: TRBV7-2; abundance: .; CDR3aa: CASRRQTSSYNEQFF; CDR3nt: TGTGCCAGCAGACGCCAGACTAGCAGCTACAATGAGCAGTTCTTC
j_gene: TRBJ2-7; d_gene: TRBD2; v_gene: TRBV10-3; abundance: .; CDR3aa: CAISGAGEYEQYF; CDR3nt: TGTGCCATCAGTGGCGCGGGGGAATACGAGCAGTACTTC
j_gene: TRBJ2-7; d_gene: TRBD1; v_gene: TRBV9; abundance: .; CDR3aa: CATRMGQPHEQYF; CDR3nt: TGTGCCACGCGAATGGGACAGCCCCACGAGCAGTACTTC
j_gene: TRBJ1-1; d_gene: .; v_gene: TRBV7-9; abundance: .; CDR3aa: CASSLGTVMNTEAFF; CDR3nt: TGTGCCAGCAGCTTAGGTACGGTTATGAACACTGAAGCTTTCTTT
j_gene: TRBJ2-3; d_gene: TRBD1; v_gene: TRBV7-9; abundance: .; CDR3aa: CASRPTGTDTQYF; CDR3nt: TGTGCCAGCCGACCGACAGGGACAGATACGCAGTATTTT
j_gene: TRBJ1-2; d_gene: .; v_gene: TRBV19; abundance: .; CDR3aa: CASSIDPGSIYGYTF; CDR3nt: TGTGCCAGTAGTATAGATCCGGGGTCGATCTATGGCTACACCTTC
j_gene: TRBJ2-1; d_gene: .; v_gene: TRBV2; abundance: .; CDR3aa: CASLTGGAYNEQFF; CDR3nt: TGTGCCAGCCTGACAGGTGGAGCCTACAATGAGCAGTTCTTC
j_gene: TRBJ1-1; d_gene: .; v_gene: TRBV5-8; abundance: .; CDR3aa: CASSFGGAENTEAFF; CDR3nt: TGTGCCAGCAGTTTTGGGGGGGCGGAGAACACTGAAGCTTTCTTT
j_gene: TRBJ1-3; d_gene: .; v_gene: TRBV7-9; abundance: .; CDR3aa: CASIKRGEDTIYF; CDR3nt: TGTGCCAGCATCAAGCGGGGTGAGGACACCATATATTTT
j_gene: TRBJ2-7; d_gene: TRBD1; v_gene: TRBV7-9; abundance: .; CDR3aa: CASRRDRESHEQYF; CDR3nt: TGTGCCAGCAGACGGGACAGGGAGTCCCACGAGCAGTACTTC
j_gene: TRBJ1-1; d_gene: .; v_gene: TRBV6-5; abundance: .; CDR3aa: CASSYSPPVLNTEAFF; CDR3nt: TGTGCCAGCAGTTACTCGCCCCCGGTTCTGAACACTGAAGCTTTCTTT
j_gene: TRBJ2-7; d_gene: .; v_gene: TRBV10-3; abundance: few; CDR3aa: CAISDRQRGYEQYF; CDR3nt: TGTGCCATCAGTGATCGGCAGCGAGGCTACGAGCAGTACTTC
j_gene: TRBJ2-3; d_gene: .; v_gene: TRBV6-6; abundance: .; CDR3aa: CASNLAGTDTQYF; CDR3nt: TGTGCCAGCAACCTGGCGGGCACAGATACGCAGTATTTT
j_gene: TRBJ1-3; d_gene: .; v_gene: TRBV6-5; abundance: few; CDR3aa: CASSSRPHRGNTIYF; CDR3nt: TGTGCCAGCAGTTCCAGGCCTCATAGGGGAAACACCATATATTTT
j_gene: TRBJ1-1; d_gene: .; v_gene: TRBV29-1; abundance: .; CDR3aa: CSVVSLPNTEAFF; CDR3nt: TGCAGCGTTGTTTCCCTCCCGAACACTGAAGCTTTCTTT
j_gene: TRBJ1-1; d_gene: TRBD1; v_gene: TRBV4-1; abundance: .; CDR3aa: CASSQELWTGRNEAFF; CDR3nt: TGCGCCAGCAGCCAAGAACTCTGGACAGGGAGGAATGAAGCTTTCTTT
j_gene: TRBJ1-5; d_gene: .; v_gene: TRBV10-3; abundance: once; CDR3aa: CAISESWGLQNQPQHF; CDR3nt: TGTGCCATCAGTGAGTCTTGGGGGCTACAGAATCAGCCCCAGCATTTT
j_gene: TRBJ2-7; d_gene: .; v_gene: TRBV27; abundance: few; CDR3aa: CASSFSRNTYEQYF; CDR3nt: TGTGCCAGCAGTTTTAGCCGTAATACCTACGAGCAGTACTTC
j_gene: TRBJ2-1; d_gene: TRBD1; v_gene: TRBV11-2; abundance: once; CDR3aa: CASSLVTDTGGEQFF; CDR3nt: TGTGCCAGCAGCTTAGTTACCGATACAGGGGGCGAGCAGTTCTTC
j_gene: TRBJ1-1; d_gene: .; v_gene: TRBV7-3; abundance: .; CDR3aa: CASSFFPGNTEAFF; CDR3nt: TGTGCCAGCAGCTTCTTTCCAGGGAACACTGAAGCTTTCTTT
j_gene: TRBJ1-2; d_gene: TRBD1; v_gene: TRBV9; abundance: .; CDR3aa: CASSVQGGPYGYTF; CDR3nt: TGTGCCAGCAGCGTACAGGGGGGCCCCTATGGCTACACCTTC
j_gene: TRBJ1-5; d_gene: TRBD1; v_gene: TRBV27; abundance: few; CDR3aa: CASSYRGRGQPQHF; CDR3nt: TGTGCCAGCAGCTACAGGGGGAGGGGTCAGCCCCAGCATTTT
j_gene: TRBJ1-4; d_gene: .; v_gene: TRBV6-5; abundance: once; CDR3aa: CASSWQGSPNEKLFF; CDR3nt: TGTGCCAGCAGTTGGCAGGGGAGCCCTAATGAAAAACTGTTTTTT
j_gene: TRBJ1-4; d_gene: .; v_gene: TRBV15; abundance: .; CDR3aa: CATSRDLLGPNEKLFF; CDR3nt: TGTGCCACCAGCAGAGACCTCCTGGGGCCTAATGAAAAACTGTTTTTT
j_gene: TRBJ2-5; d_gene: .; v_gene: TRBV6-5; abundance: .; CDR3aa: CASRLGGWETQYF; CDR3nt: TGTGCCAGCAGGTTAGGGGGTTGGGAGACCCAGTACTTC
j_gene: TRBJ2-3; d_gene: TRBD2; v_gene: TRBV5-4; abundance: .; CDR3aa: CASSLDAGGGATDTQYF; CDR3nt: TGTGCCAGCAGCTTGGACGCTGGCGGGGGAGCCACAGATACGCAGTATTTT
j_gene: TRBJ2-2; d_gene: TRBD2; v_gene: TRBV29-1; abundance: .; CDR3aa: CSVRTSGSRTGELFF; CDR3nt: TGCAGCGTACGGACTAGCGGGAGTCGCACCGGGGAGCTGTTTTTT
j_gene: TRBJ2-3; d_gene: TRBD1; v_gene: TRBV10-3; abundance: .; CDR3aa: CAISESGQGADTQYF; CDR3nt: TGTGCCATCAGTGAGTCGGGGCAGGGGGCAGATACGCAGTATTTT
j_gene: TRBJ2-7; d_gene: .; v_gene: TRBV7-9; abundance: .; CDR3aa: CASSRLTGTYEQYF; CDR3nt: TGTGCCAGCAGCCGCCTCACAGGTACCTACGAGCAGTACTTC
j_gene: TRBJ2-5; d_gene: TRBD2; v_gene: TRBV30; abundance: .; CDR3aa: CAWSVGASGGQETQYF; CDR3nt: TGTGCCTGGAGTGTTGGTGCTAGCGGGGGACAAGAGACCCAGTACTTC
j_gene: TRBJ1-2; d_gene: TRBD1; v_gene: TRBV7-7; abundance: .; CDR3aa: CASSLRQGQDYGYTF; CDR3nt: TGTGCCAGCAGCTTAAGACAGGGGCAAGACTATGGCTACACCTTC
j_gene: TRBJ2-7; d_gene: TRBD1; v_gene: TRBV5-4; abundance: .; CDR3aa: CASQGQGDYEQYF; CDR3nt: TGTGCCAGCCAAGGACAGGGGGACTACGAGCAGTACTTC
j_gene: TRBJ1-2; d_gene: TRBD1; v_gene: TRBV6-5; abundance: .; CDR3aa: CATYRGLGGYTF; CDR3nt: TGTGCCACCTACAGGGGGCTGGGAGGCTACACCTTC
j_gene: TRBJ2-2; d_gene: .; v_gene: TRBV5-1; abundance: .; CDR3aa: CASRRALSGTGELFF; CDR3nt: TGCGCCAGCAGGAGGGCTCTATCAGGCACCGGGGAGCTGTTTTTT
j_gene: TRBJ2-1; d_gene: TRBD2; v_gene: TRBV7-3; abundance: few; CDR3aa: CASSSLHFSASGRAEQFF; CDR3nt: TGTGCCAGCAGCTCACTCCATTTCTCGGCTAGCGGGAGGGCTGAGCAGTTCTTC
j_gene: TRBJ2-7; d_gene: .; v_gene: TRBV19; abundance: .; CDR3aa: CASSTRWEQGGDEQYF; CDR3nt: TGTGCCAGTAGTACCCGGTGGGAACAGGGCGGCGACGAGCAGTACTTC
j_gene: TRBJ2-1; d_gene: TRBD2; v_gene: TRBV27; abundance: .; CDR3aa: CASSWTSGNEQFF; CDR3nt: TGTGCCAGCAGTTGGACTAGCGGCAATGAGCAGTTCTTC
j_gene: TRBJ2-7; d_gene: .; v_gene: TRBV7-9; abundance: .; CDR3aa: CASSLVSFYEQYF; CDR3nt: TGTGCCAGCAGCTTAGTGTCATTCTACGAGCAGTACTTC
j_gene: TRBJ2-7; d_gene: .; v_gene: TRBV4-1; abundance: .; CDR3aa: CASSQGPSSYEQYF; CDR3nt: TGCGCCAGCAGCCAAGGGCCAAGCTCCTACGAGCAGTACTTC
j_gene: TRBJ2-7; d_gene: .; v_gene: TRBV2; abundance: .; CDR3aa: CASSLQPTYEQYF; CDR3nt: TGTGCCAGCAGTCTACAGCCAACCTACGAGCAGTACTTC
j_gene: TRBJ2-1; d_gene: TRBD2; v_gene: TRBV5-4; abundance: .; CDR3aa: CASSPAGGYNEQFF; CDR3nt: TGTGCCAGCAGCCCAGCGGGAGGGTACAATGAGCAGTTCTTC
j_gene: TRBJ1-1; d_gene: .; v_gene: TRBV5-6; abundance: .; CDR3aa: CASSLDRMNTEAFF; CDR3nt: TGTGCCAGCAGCTTGGATAGAATGAACACTGAAGCTTTCTTT
j_gene: TRBJ2-1; d_gene: TRBD2; v_gene: TRBV7-9; abundance: few; CDR3aa: CASSLVRWASGRMDEQFF; CDR3nt: TGTGCCAGCAGCTTAGTGAGGTGGGCTAGCGGGAGAATGGATGAGCAGTTCTTC
j_gene: TRBJ2-3; d_gene: TRBD2; v_gene: TRBV14; abundance: few; CDR3aa: CASRLAADTQYF; CDR3nt: TGTGCCAGTAGACTAGCTGCAGATACGCAGTATTTT
j_gene: TRBJ2-1; d_gene: .; v_gene: TRBV10-3; abundance: once; CDR3aa: CAISESPGHHNEQFF; CDR3nt: TGTGCCATCAGTGAGTCGCCGGGACACCACAATGAGCAGTTCTTC
j_gene: TRBJ2-1; d_gene: .; v_gene: TRBV19; abundance: .; CDR3aa: CASSVGTAKNEQFF; CDR3nt: TGTGCCAGTAGTGTAGGTACAGCCAAGAATGAGCAGTTCTTC
j_gene: TRBJ1-3; d_gene: .; v_gene: TRBV25-1; abundance: .; CDR3aa: CASSPNNAATIYF; CDR3nt: TGTGCCAGCAGCCCGAATAATGCGGCCACCATATATTTT
j_gene: TRBJ1-1; d_gene: .; v_gene: TRBV7-9; abundance: .; CDR3aa: CASSPWRGAEIAEAFF; CDR3nt: TGTGCCAGCAGTCCCTGGCGGGGGGCGGAAATCGCTGAAGCTTTCTTT
j_gene: TRBJ1-1; d_gene: .; v_gene: TRBV4-1; abundance: once; CDR3aa: CASSQDPRGRTGEAFF; CDR3nt: TGCGCCAGCAGCCAAGACCCCAGGGGCCGCACCGGGGAAGCTTTCTTT
j_gene: TRBJ2-1; d_gene: .; v_gene: TRBV6-1; abundance: .; CDR3aa: CASSEASSGYNEQFF; CDR3nt: TGTGCCAGCAGTGAAGCGAGTAGCGGCTACAATGAGCAGTTCTTC
j_gene: TRBJ1-1; d_gene: .; v_gene: TRBV6-5; abundance: once; CDR3aa: CASSYSRNTEAFF; CDR3nt: TGTGCCAGCAGTTACTCGAGGAACACTGAAGCTTTCTTT
j_gene: TRBJ2-2; d_gene: .; v_gene: TRBV2; abundance: .; CDR3aa: CASSFTVNTGELFF; CDR3nt: TGTGCCAGCAGTTTTACAGTGAACACCGGGGAGCTGTTTTTT
j_gene: TRBJ1-4; d_gene: TRBD1; v_gene: TRBV7-2; abundance: .; CDR3aa: CASSLIMDRGQTNEKLFF; CDR3nt: TGTGCCAGCAGCTTAATCATGGACAGGGGGCAGACTAATGAAAAACTGTTTTTT
j_gene: TRBJ2-7; d_gene: .; v_gene: TRBV7-2; abundance: .; CDR3aa: CASSLLLGLQYF; CDR3nt: TGTGCCAGCAGCTTATTGCTGGGCCTCCAGTACTTC
j_gene: TRBJ1-4; d_gene: TRBD1; v_gene: TRBV19; abundance: few; CDR3aa: CASSMGDRGYEKLFF; CDR3nt: TGTGCCAGTAGTATGGGGGACAGGGGCTATGAAAAACTGTTTTTT
j_gene: TRBJ1-5; d_gene: .; v_gene: TRBV28; abundance: .; CDR3aa: CASRKIRGITNQPQHF; CDR3nt: TGTGCCAGCAGGAAAATCAGGGGTATAACCAATCAGCCCCAGCATTTT